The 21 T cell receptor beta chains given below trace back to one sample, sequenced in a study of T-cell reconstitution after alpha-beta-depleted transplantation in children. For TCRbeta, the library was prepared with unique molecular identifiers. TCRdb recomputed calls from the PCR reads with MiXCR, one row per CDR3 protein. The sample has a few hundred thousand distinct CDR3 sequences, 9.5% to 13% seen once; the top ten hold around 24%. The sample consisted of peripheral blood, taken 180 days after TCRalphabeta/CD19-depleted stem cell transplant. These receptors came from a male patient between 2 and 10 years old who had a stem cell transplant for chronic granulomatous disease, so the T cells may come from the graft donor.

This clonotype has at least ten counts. The CDR3 nucleotides read TGCGCCAGCAGCTTAGGAGGGGGCCTATTCAATGAGCAGTTCTTC. It yields the protein CASSLGGGLFNEQFF. The genes are TRBV5-1 and TRBJ2-1, with a tentative D call TRBD1 (7 bases). The germline V and J ends were trimmed by 2 bases and 6 bases, with 15 bases remaining between them. CDR1 SGHRS and CDR2 YFSETQ come from the germline V gene. This CDR3 region has 15 residues.

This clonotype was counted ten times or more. The CDR3 nucleotides are TGTGCCAGCAGCCCCCAGCCGGGACAGCAAGAGACCCAGTACTTC. Translation: CASSPQPGQQETQYF. The chain carries TRBV11-3 and TRBJ2-5, with TRBD1 identical over 7 bases. CDR3 size: 15 residues. The V gene end was trimmed by 5 bases and the J gene end by 2 bases; junction bases not matched to a gene: 8. Germline V gene data show CDR1 as SGHNT and CDR2 as YENEEA.

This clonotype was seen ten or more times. CDR3 coding DNA: TGTGCCAGCAGCCCCGGGACGGCCGGCTATGGCTACACCTTC. This gives the protein CASSPGTAGYGYTF. V and J are TRBV7-2 and TRBJ1-2; D may be TRBD1 (5 bases). Germline CDR1 reads SGHTA; CDR2 reads FQGNSA. This CDR3 region has 14 residues. V was shortened by 5 bases and J by 4 bases, with 14 bases between the two germline ends.

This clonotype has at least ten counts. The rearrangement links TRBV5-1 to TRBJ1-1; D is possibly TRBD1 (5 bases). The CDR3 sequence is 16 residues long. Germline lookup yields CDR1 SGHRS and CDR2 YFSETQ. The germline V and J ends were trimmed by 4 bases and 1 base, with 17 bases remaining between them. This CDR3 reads CASSPQSGVRNTEAFF. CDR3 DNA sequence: TGCGCCAGCAGCCCTCAGTCGGGGGTAAGGAACACTGAAGCTTTCTTT.

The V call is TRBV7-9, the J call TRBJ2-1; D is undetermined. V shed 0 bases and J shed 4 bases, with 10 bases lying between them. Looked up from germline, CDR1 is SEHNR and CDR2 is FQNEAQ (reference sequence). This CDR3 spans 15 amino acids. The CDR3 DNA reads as TGTGCCAGCAGCTTAGCTTCCGCAGCTTACAATGAGCAGTTCTTC. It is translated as CASSLASAAYNEQFF.

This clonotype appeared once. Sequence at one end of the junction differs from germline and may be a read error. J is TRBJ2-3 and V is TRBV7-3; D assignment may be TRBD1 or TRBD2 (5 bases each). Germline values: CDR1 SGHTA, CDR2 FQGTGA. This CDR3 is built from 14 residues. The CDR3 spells CASSPTGATDTQSF. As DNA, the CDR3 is TGTGCCAGCAGCCCTACCGGGGCCACAGATACGCAGTCTTTT.

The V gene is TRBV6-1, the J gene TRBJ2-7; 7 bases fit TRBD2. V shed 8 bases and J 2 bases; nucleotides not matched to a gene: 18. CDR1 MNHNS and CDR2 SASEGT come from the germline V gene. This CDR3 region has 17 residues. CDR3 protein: CASGFLAGAITPYEQYF. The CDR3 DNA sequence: TGTGCCAGCGGCTTTTTGGCGGGAGCCATAACCCCCTACGAGCAGTACTTC.

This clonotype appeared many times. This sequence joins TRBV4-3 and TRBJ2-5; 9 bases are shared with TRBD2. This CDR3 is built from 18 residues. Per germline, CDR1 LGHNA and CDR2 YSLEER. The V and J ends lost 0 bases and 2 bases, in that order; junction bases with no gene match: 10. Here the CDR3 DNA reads TGCGCCAGCAGCCAAGAATATCTCGGGACTAGCTTACAAGAGACCCAGTACTTC. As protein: CASSQEYLGTSLQETQYF.

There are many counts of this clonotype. The CDR3 protein is CASSPGQVYEQYF. CDR3 sequence (DNA): TGTGCCAGCAGTCCGGGACAAGTCTACGAGCAGTACTTC. The chain recombines TRBV12-3 or TRBV12-4 with TRBJ2-7; the D gene is possibly TRBD1 (6 bases). Trimming pared 5 bases from V and 3 bases from J, leaving 11 bases between. The CDR3 is made up of 13 amino acids.

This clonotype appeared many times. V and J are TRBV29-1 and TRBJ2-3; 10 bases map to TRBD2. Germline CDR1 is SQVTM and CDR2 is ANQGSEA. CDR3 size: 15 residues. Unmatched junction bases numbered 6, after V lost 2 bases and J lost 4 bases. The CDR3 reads CSVEPSGSTADTQYF. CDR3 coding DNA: TGCAGCGTTGAACCTAGCGGGAGTACGGCAGATACGCAGTATTTT.

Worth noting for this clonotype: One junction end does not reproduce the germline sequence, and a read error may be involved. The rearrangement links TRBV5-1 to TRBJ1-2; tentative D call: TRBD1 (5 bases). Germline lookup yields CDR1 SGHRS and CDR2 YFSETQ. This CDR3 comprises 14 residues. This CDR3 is CATSLGDPSPPYAF. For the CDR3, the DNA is TGCGCCACCAGCTTGGGGGATCCGAGCCCCCCTTATGCCTTC.

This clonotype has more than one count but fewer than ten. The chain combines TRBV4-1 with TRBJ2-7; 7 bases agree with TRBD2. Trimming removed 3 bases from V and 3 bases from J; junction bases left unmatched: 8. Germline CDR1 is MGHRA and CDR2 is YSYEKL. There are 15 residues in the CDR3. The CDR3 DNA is TGCGCCAGCAGCCACGAACCTAGCGGAAGCTACGAGCAGTACTTC. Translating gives CASSHEPSGSYEQYF.

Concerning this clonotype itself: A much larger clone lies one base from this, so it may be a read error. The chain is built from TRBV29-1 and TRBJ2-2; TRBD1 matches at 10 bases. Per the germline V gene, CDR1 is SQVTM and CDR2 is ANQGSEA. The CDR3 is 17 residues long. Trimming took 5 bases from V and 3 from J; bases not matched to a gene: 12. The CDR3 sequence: CSVIRQGASRDTGELFF. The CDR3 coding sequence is TGCAGCGTTATTCGACAGGGGGCGAGCAGGGACACCGGGGAGCTGTTTTTT.

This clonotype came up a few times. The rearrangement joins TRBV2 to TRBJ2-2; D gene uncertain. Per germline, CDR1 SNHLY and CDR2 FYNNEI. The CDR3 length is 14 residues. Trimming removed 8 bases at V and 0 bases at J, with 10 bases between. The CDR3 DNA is TGTGCCAGCGGGCCGGCCACGAACACCGGGGAGCTGTTTTTT. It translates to CASGPATNTGELFF.

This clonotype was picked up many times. CDR3 nucleotides: TGTGCCAGCAGTTATCGAGATACGCAGTATTTT. This sequence encodes CASSYRDTQYF. This chain connects TRBV6-6 to TRBJ2-3; D remains unclear. The CDR3 consists of 11 residues. Germline CDR1 and CDR2: MNHNY and SVGAGI (reference sequence). Deletions cut 3 bases from V and 5 bases from J, with 3 bases between.

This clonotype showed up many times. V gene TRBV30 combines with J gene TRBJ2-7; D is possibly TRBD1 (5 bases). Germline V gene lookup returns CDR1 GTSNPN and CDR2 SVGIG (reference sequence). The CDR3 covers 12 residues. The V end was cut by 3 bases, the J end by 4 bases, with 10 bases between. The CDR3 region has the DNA TGTGCCTGGAGCAAGACAGCGTACGAGCAGTACTTC. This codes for CAWSKTAYEQYF. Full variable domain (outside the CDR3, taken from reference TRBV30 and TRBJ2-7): SQTIHQWPATLVQPVGSPLSLECTVEGTSNPNLYWYRQAAGRGLQLLFYSVGIGQISSEVPQNLSASRPQDRQFILSSKKLLLSDSGFYLCAWSKTAYEQYFGPGTRLTVT.

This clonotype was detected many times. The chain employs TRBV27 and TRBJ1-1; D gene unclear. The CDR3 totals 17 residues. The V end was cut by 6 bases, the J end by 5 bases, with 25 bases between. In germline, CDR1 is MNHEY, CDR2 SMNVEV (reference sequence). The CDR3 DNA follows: TGTGCCAGCAGACTCGGTTCGGGTGGGTCCCGGGTGACTGAAGCTTTCTTT. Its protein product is CASRLGSGGSRVTEAFF.

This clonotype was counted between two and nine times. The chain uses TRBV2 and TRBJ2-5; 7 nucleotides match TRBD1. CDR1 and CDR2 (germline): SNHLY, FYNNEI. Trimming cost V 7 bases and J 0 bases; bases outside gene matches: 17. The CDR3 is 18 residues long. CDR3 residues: CASILRQPGGSYQETQYF. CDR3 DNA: TGTGCCAGCATTCTCAGACAGCCAGGGGGTTCGTACCAAGAGACCCAGTACTTC.

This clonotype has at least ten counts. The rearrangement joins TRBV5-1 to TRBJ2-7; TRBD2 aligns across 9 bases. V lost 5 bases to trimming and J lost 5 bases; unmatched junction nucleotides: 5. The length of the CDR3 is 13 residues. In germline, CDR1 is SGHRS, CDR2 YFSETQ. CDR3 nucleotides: TGCGCCAGCAGGGCTAGCGGGACCGACGAGCAGTACTTC. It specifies CASRASGTDEQYF.

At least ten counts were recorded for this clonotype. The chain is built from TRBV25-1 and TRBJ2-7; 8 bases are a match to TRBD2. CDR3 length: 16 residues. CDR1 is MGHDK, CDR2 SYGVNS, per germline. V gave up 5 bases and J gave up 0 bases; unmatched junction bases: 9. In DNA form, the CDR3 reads TGTGCCAGCAGTTCTCTCGGACTAGCAGCCTCCTACGAGCAGTACTTC. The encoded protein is CASSSLGLAASYEQYF.

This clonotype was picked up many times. As DNA, the CDR3 is TGTGCCAGCAGCTCAGACAGGGGGCGTGCCGGGGAGCTGTTTTTT. Encoded protein: CASSSDRGRAGELFF. The chain is built from TRBV7-3 and TRBJ2-2; TRBD1 agrees at 10 bases. The trim removed 4 bases at V and 6 bases at J, leaving 5 bases unmatched. Germline assignment: CDR1 SGHTA and CDR2 FQGTGA. The CDR3 spans 15 residues.